The 14 T cell receptor beta chains below all came from one sample that was sequenced in a study of blood T cell repertoires in COVID-19. Sequencing was performed with immunoSEQ multiplex PCR; in TCRdb, only in-frame clones are kept and a portion is missing. The sample consists of some 250,000 clones, 88% of them appearing once. Sequenced sample: peripheral blood. Receptors originate from a woman in her twenties or thirties with acute or convalescent COVID-19.

This clone was seen just once. This chain uses TRBV7-6 with TRBJ2-2; D call uncertain. The CDR3 has 13 amino acids. CDR1 and CDR2 from the germline V gene are SGHVS and FNYEAQ. The V gene lost 2 bases and the J gene lost 3 bases, with 4 bases spanning the gap. Here the CDR3 DNA reads TGTGCCAGCAGCTTAAGCGACACCGGGGAGCTGTTTTTT. It codes for CASSLSDTGELFF. The full variable domain, completed using reference TRBV7-6 and TRBJ2-2, is GAGVSQSPRYKVTKRGQDVALRCDPISGHVSLYWYRQALGQGPEFLTYFNYEAQQDKSGLPNDRFSAERPEGSISTLTIQRTEQRDSAMYRCASSLSDTGELFFGEGSRLTVL.

The CDR3 nucleotides read TGTGCCAGTAGTTTAACAGGGTATAGCAATCAGCCCCAGCATTTT. Amino acid sequence: CASSLTGYSNQPQHF. The gene calls are TRBV19 and TRBJ1-5, with a weak D call TRBD1 (6 bases). Germline V gene data show CDR1 as LNHDA and CDR2 as SQIVND (reference sequence). The CDR3 runs to 15 residues. V shed 5 bases and J shed 0 bases, with 11 bases lying between them.

The V and J genes are TRBV11-2 and TRBJ2-1; D gene uncertain. CDR3 length: 14 residues. Germline CDR1 reads SGHAT; CDR2 reads FQNNGV. V lost 0 bases and J 7 bases, leaving 10 bases between the germline ends. DNA for the CDR3: TGTGCCAGCAGCTTAGAGGCGACTGGTAATGAGCAGTTCTTC. Translated, it gives CASSLEATGNEQFF.

V is TRBV6-4 and J is TRBJ2-3, with 11 bases aligning to TRBD2. This CDR3 is 19 amino acids long. Germline assignment: CDR1 MRHNA and CDR2 SNTAGT. Trimming at V came to 5 bases and at J to 0 bases, leaving 13 bases not matched to a gene. The DNA of the CDR3 is TGTGCCAGCAGTTCCGCCCCTAGCGGGAGGTGGGGTAGCACAGATACGCAGTATTTT. Translated, it gives CASSSAPSGRWGSTDTQYF.

The CDR3 protein is CASSPYVSYEQYF. The CDR3 coding sequence is TGTGCCAGCAGCCCTTATGTCTCCTACGAGCAGTACTTC. The chain carries TRBV7-8 and TRBJ2-7, with D uncertain. With 5 bases removed from V and 0 bases from J, the gap between germline ends came to 8 bases. This CDR3 is 13 amino acids long. Germline loops: CDR1 SGHVS, CDR2 FQNEAQ.

The chain recombines TRBV10-3 with TRBJ2-7; D is possibly TRBD2 (5 bases). This CDR3 contains 13 residues. The germline V gene encodes CDR1 ENHRY and CDR2 SYGVKD. Trimming took off 10 bases at V and 0 bases at J, with 13 bases between the two ends. The CDR3 DNA reads TGTGCCACCCAAGGACTTAGCTCCTACGAGCAGTACTTC. This gives the protein CATQGLSSYEQYF.

This sequence joins TRBV5-6 and TRBJ1-5, with 8 nucleotides matching TRBD1. Germline V CDR1 and CDR2: SGHDT, YYEEEE. This CDR3 has 16 amino acids. J was trimmed by 3 bases and V by 4 bases; bases with no gene match: 9. The CDR3 loop reads CASSGSDRDFNQPQHF. The CDR3 nucleotides read TGTGCCAGCAGCGGCTCGGACAGGGATTTCAATCAGCCCCAGCATTTT.

The genes are TRBV9 and TRBJ1-1; no clear D gene. Trimming cost V 0 bases and J 0 bases, with 3 bases left between them. CDR1 is SGDLS, CDR2 YYNGEE, per germline. The CDR3 has 13 residues. Here the CDR3 DNA reads TGTGCCAGCAGCGTAGCAGTGAACACTGAAGCTTTCTTT. Protein: CASSVAVNTEAFF.

The V gene is TRBV29-1, the J gene TRBJ2-3; D call uncertain. The V gene lost 7 bases and the J gene lost 10 bases, with 12 bases spanning the gap. The germline V gene encodes CDR1 SQVTM and CDR2 ANQGSEA. This CDR3 is built from 10 residues. CDR3 amino acids: CSAFFVAQYF. The CDR3, as DNA: TGCAGCGCCTTTTTCGTTGCGCAGTATTTT.

The rearrangement joins TRBV3-1 (or the pseudogene TRBV3-2) to TRBJ2-3; TRBD2 might be the D (5 bases). Germline values: CDR1 LGHDT, CDR2 YNNKEL (reference sequence). The germline V and J ends were trimmed by 0 bases and 7 bases, with 11 bases remaining between them. The CDR3 totals 14 residues. The CDR3 spells CASSQEVGGHTQYF. The CDR3 DNA sequence: TGTGCCAGCAGCCAAGAAGTAGGCGGGCATACGCAGTATTTT.

This chain joins TRBV10-3 and TRBJ2-2; 8 bases are shared with TRBD2. Germline lookup yields CDR1 ENHRY and CDR2 SYGVKD. Trimming removed 10 bases from V and 5 bases from J; junction bases left unmatched: 12. This CDR3 is 15 amino acids long. CDR3 DNA sequence: TGTGCCACCCGAGAGGGTAGCGGGATTACCGGGGAGCTGTTTTTT. It encodes CATREGSGITGELFF.

In its sample, this clone was seen a few times. This chain links TRBV5-1 with TRBJ1-1; 7 nucleotides line up with TRBD1. V lost 0 bases, J lost 0 bases, and 5 bases stayed unmatched. Germline loops: CDR1 SGHRS, CDR2 YFSETQ. CDR3 length: 16 residues. For the CDR3, the DNA is TGCGCCAGCAGCTTGGCCTCAGGGGGGTTGAACACTGAAGCTTTCTTT. Protein: CASSLASGGLNTEAFF.

The rearrangement uses TRBV11-2 and TRBJ1-3; 9 bases fit TRBD1. The V gene's germline CDR1 is SGHAT and CDR2 FQNNGV. The ends lost 5 bases at V and 2 bases at J; junction bases unmatched: 7. The CDR3 covers 16 residues. The CDR3 here is CASSNPGQGTGNTIYF. Written as DNA, the CDR3 is TGTGCCAGCAGCAATCCGGGACAGGGTACTGGAAACACCATATATTTT.

The V call is TRBV9, the J call TRBJ2-7; TRBD1 might be the D (6 bases). Germline V CDR1 and CDR2: SGDLS, YYNGEE. Between the trimmed V and J ends, which lost 3 bases and 5 bases, there was a span of 15 bases. The CDR3 runs to 14 residues. CDR3 sequence (DNA): TGTGCCAGCAGCGCGACAGGTCTGGTAGACGAGCAGTACTTC. Protein sequence: CASSATGLVDEQYF.